This note documents a single T cell receptor (beta chain) sequence. Its antigen is not yet known. Per-base qualities were not stored, and no clone one base away is much larger. The immunoSEQ Assay was used to sequence TCRbeta CDR3 regions. After extraction, genomic DNA underwent amplification by bias-controlled multiplex PCR, followed by high-throughput sequencing. In the source study's methods: To quantify the absolute abundance of every unique TCRbeta CDR3 region, sequences were collapsed and filtered. T cell fraction was estimated by normalization of TCRbeta template counts to usable DNA, with usable DNA being measured through amplification of reference genes present in all nucleated cells. Repertoire TCRs were annotated as SARS-CoV-2-specific when V gene, CDR3 amino acid sequence and J gene were exactly matched to a known reactive TCR set. The reference SARS-CoV-2 TCR set was obtained from MIRA and was filtered for enrichment in COVID-19-positive ImmuneCODE repertoires, whereby public or cross-reactive TCRs were removed. Using the MIRA antigens, annotated TCRs were further analysed by specific ORF or by position within an ORF. Breadth was defined as annotated unique rearrangements over total unique productive rearrangements; depth was the summed frequency of those rearrangements. Group comparisons of TCR breadth used two-sided Wilcoxon rank-sum tests. Imported from immuneACCESS, the table was reduced by TCRdb to in-frame sequences with V and J called. These copies leave out some clones; in studies compared against another copy, an unresolved V gene accounts for under half, and the cause of the remainder is not known. V and J calls and clone size follow that table, whereas D and trimming were derived from the DNA. The sample profile shows over 400,000 clones; about nine tenths of them were found once. Roughly 3.9% of the sample is in the top ten clones.

The CDR3 sequence holds 18 residues, the cysteine and phenylalanine included. Only the CDR3 part of the read is kept: 54 bases, read in frame from the first base. The germline V gene (reference sequence) gives CDR1 as DFQATT and CDR2 as SNEGSKA. Trimming at the junction amounts to 3 bases on V and 5 bases on J, and the germline ends lie 27 bases apart. Sample treatment or condition, as interpreted from the label and publication: 15 to 20 received Ad26.COV2.S at low or high dose, single or two shots; about 5 received placebo; per-sample allocation not given. For vaccine and placebo recipients, repertoires were sequenced using samples collected on day 63 after the first injection. Between 29 July and 7 August 2020, Cohort 1b enrolled some 25 adults aged 18-55 years at one site in Boston, USA. Ad26.COV2.S consisted of a replication-incompetent adenovirus type 26 vector by which a prefusion-stabilized SARS-CoV-2 spike protein from the original Wuhan strain was expressed.

This record belongs to a study of Ad26.COV2.S vaccination and SARS-CoV-2 variants (dated by TCRdb to about 2021). Context from the whole study: Vaccine-arm donors came from COV1001, a multicentre, randomized, double-blind, placebo-controlled phase I-IIa trial of Ad26.COV2.S in healthy adults. Ad26.COV2.S was administered intramuscularly at a dose of 5x10^10 or 1x10^11 viral particles, either as one shot or as two shots given 56 days apart. Sequencing of the TCRbeta repertoire served to evaluate the specificity and breadth of SARS-CoV-2-reactive T cell receptors following Ad26.COV2.S vaccination. The TCR-sequenced set comprised around 30 samples: some 19 Ad26.COV2.S vaccine recipients, 5 placebo recipients and 8 SARS-CoV-2 convalescent individuals. Participants in the trial were split at random into five groups of five each, receiving low-dose or high-dose Ad26.COV2.S once or twice, or else placebo on both occasions. Investigators remained blinded to trial group allocation during experiments and outcome assessment.

Broad study findings and their caveats: Non-spike TCR breadth was comparable between vaccine and placebo recipients, consistent with the vaccine containing only spike. Higher spike-specific TCR breadth was observed in Ad26.COV2.S recipients than in placebo recipients (P = 0.0014). After vaccination, substantial breadth of spike-specific CD8+ and CD4+ T cell responses was reported. The study was not powered for comparison of responses between vaccine doses or regimens. It was noted by the authors that total T cell responses may have been underestimated by the TCR breadth and depth analyses.

The clonotype originates from a person between 18 and 60 years old who received the Ad26.COV2.S COVID-19 vaccine or a placebo. This specimen consisted of peripheral blood, obtained in a trial of Ad26.COV2.S vaccine versus placebo. Here the chain combines TRBV20-1 and TRBJ2-3, with no D gene named confidently. CDR3 loop: CSASNPHDERVERDTQYF. In nucleotide form, the sequence is TGCAGTGCTAGTAACCCCCATGACGAACGGGTTGAGAGAGATACGCAGTATTTT.